The 30 T cell receptor beta chains below all came from one sample that was sequenced in a study of cytomegalovirus exposure and HLA in healthy donors. Produced via immunoSEQ multiplex PCR; TCRdb's table is partial and in-frame only. The sample lists about 64,000 clones, roughly 91% occurring once. Sequenced sample: PBMCs. The source is a woman aged 18-29 years in good health and CMV-seronegative.

The V gene is TRBV9, the J gene TRBJ1-5; TRBD1 might be the D (5 bases). Germline CDR1 is SGDLS and CDR2 is YYNGEE. Deletions cut 3 bases from V and 5 bases from J, with 9 bases between. The CDR3 has 13 residues. The CDR3 spells CASSGLTDQPQHF. DNA of the CDR3: TGTGCCAGCAGCGGTCTGACAGATCAGCCCCAGCATTTT.

The rearrangement joins TRBV18 to TRBJ1-4; TRBD1 agrees at 8 bases. The CDR3 contains 15 residues. The V gene end was trimmed by 3 bases and the J gene end by 7 bases; junction bases not matched to a gene: 7. Germline V gene data show CDR1 as KGHSH and CDR2 as LQKENI. CDR3: CASSPPQGGGEKLFF. The CDR3 nucleotides are TGTGCCAGCTCACCGCCACAGGGGGGAGGTGAAAAACTGTTTTTT.

The DNA for the CDR3 is TGTGCCTGGGGGGACAGGCCCGAGACCGGGGAGCTGTTTTTT. Protein sequence: CAWGDRPETGELFF. This chain uses TRBV30 with TRBJ2-2, with 8 bases fitting TRBD1. CDR1 is GTSNPN and CDR2 is SVGIG in the germline V gene (reference sequence). The CDR3 contains 14 residues. The ends lost 5 bases at V and 5 bases at J; junction bases unmatched: 7.

V and J are TRBV19 and TRBJ1-5; D is ambiguous. In germline, CDR1 is LNHDA, CDR2 SQIVND (reference sequence). Trimming stripped 1 base from V and 6 bases from J, with 10 bases between. This CDR3 has 14 residues. This CDR3 reads CASSIGASGQPQHF. DNA of the CDR3: TGTGCCAGTAGTATAGGGGCCTCTGGTCAGCCCCAGCATTTT. Full variable domain (rest looked up from reference TRBV19 and TRBJ1-5): DGGITQSPKYLFRKEGQNVTLSCEQNLNHDAMYWYRQDPGQGLRLIYYSQIVNDFQKGDIAEGYSVSREKKESFPLTVTSAQKNPTAFYLCASSIGASGQPQHFGDGTRLSIL.

V and J are TRBV27 and TRBJ2-7, with D perhaps matching TRBD2 (6 bases). CDR3 size: 14 residues. Germline CDR1 and CDR2: MNHEY and SMNVEV (reference sequence). V was shortened by 4 bases and J by 4 bases, with 14 bases between the two germline ends. The CDR3 region is CASSWARGSYEQYF. CDR3 bases: TGTGCCAGCAGTTGGGCTCGGGGGAGTTACGAGCAGTACTTC.

This clone was observed a handful of times. The V and J genes are TRBV18 and TRBJ2-3, with D uncertain. V was pared by 3 bases and J by 0 bases, with 4 bases between. The CDR3 is made up of 13 amino acids. Per the germline V gene, CDR1 is KGHSH and CDR2 is LQKENI. The chain's CDR3 is CASSPTSTDTQYF. CDR3 DNA sequence: TGTGCCAGCTCACCCACTAGCACAGATACGCAGTATTTT.

This chain joins TRBV11-2 and TRBJ2-1, with D tentatively TRBD1 (6 bases). Trimming removed 4 bases at V and 2 bases at J, with 12 bases between. There are 15 residues in the CDR3. CDR1 and CDR2 from the germline V gene are SGHAT and FQNNGV. For the CDR3, the DNA is TGTGCCAGCAGCTCCGGGACACTTACCTACAATGAGCAGTTCTTC. This sequence encodes CASSSGTLTYNEQFF.

The rearrangement joins TRBV9 to TRBJ1-2, with 7 bases aligning to TRBD1. V lost 4 bases to trimming and J lost 7 bases; unmatched junction nucleotides: 7. Looked up from germline, CDR1 is SGDLS and CDR2 is YYNGEE. The CDR3 has 13 residues. The CDR3 coding sequence is TGTGCCAGCAGCTTGAGGGGGCGGGTTGGCTACACCTTC. Translating gives CASSLRGRVGYTF.

J is TRBJ2-7 and V is TRBV4-3; TRBD2 agrees at 7 bases. This CDR3 has 14 residues. V gave up 11 bases and J gave up 1 base; unmatched junction bases: 11. CDR1 and CDR2 (germline): LGHNA, YSLEER. The CDR3 spells CAGGSSGPSYEQYF. The CDR3 bases are TGCGCCGGAGGCTCTAGCGGTCCATCCTACGAGCAGTACTTC.

Worth noting for this clone: The same CDR3 also results from other DNA sequences found in this sample. The chain links TRBV19 to TRBJ2-7; 13 bases agree with TRBD2. Germline CDR1 reads LNHDA; CDR2 reads SQIVND (reference sequence). This CDR3 has 15 residues. V was pared by 7 bases and J by 2 bases, with 5 bases of the junction left unmatched. The CDR3 bases are TGTGCCAGTACCCCAGGGACTAGCGGGACCTACGAGCAGTACTTC. This translates into CASTPGTSGTYEQYF.

The rearrangement uses TRBV7-8 and TRBJ1-2, with 7 bases fitting TRBD1. CDR3 size: 15 residues. V gave up 5 bases and J gave up 4 bases; unmatched junction bases: 10. Germline CDR1 and CDR2: SGHVS and FQNEAQ. DNA for the CDR3: TGTGCCAGCAGCCCATTGCGACAGGGAGCCTATGGCTACACCTTC. It yields the protein CASSPLRQGAYGYTF.

The J gene is TRBJ2-5, the V gene TRBV7-2, with TRBD2 as a possible D gene (5 bases). The CDR3 spans 15 residues. CDR1 SGHTA and CDR2 FQGNSA come from the germline V gene. Trimming shortened V by 4 bases and J by 5 bases, and 17 bases separated the two germline ends. CDR3 coding DNA: TGTGCCAGCAGCTCTACGCTAGCATTGGGCGAGACCCAGTACTTC. Translated: CASSSTLALGETQYF.

This chain connects TRBV10-3 to TRBJ2-3; a weak D match, TRBD1 (6 bases). This CDR3 is built from 15 residues. The V and J ends lost 6 bases and 6 bases respectively, with 19 bases between them. Germline V CDR1 and CDR2: ENHRY, SYGVKD. The CDR3 nucleotides read TGTGCCATCAGATGGGGACACCGAGACCGGGATACGCAGTATTTT. Translation gives CAIRWGHRDRDTQYF.

V usage is TRBV5-6 and J usage is TRBJ2-5; D ambiguous. Looked up from germline, CDR1 is SGHDT and CDR2 is YYEEEE. The CDR3 runs 13 residues. The V gene lost 3 bases and the J gene lost 5 bases, with 11 bases spanning the gap. The CDR3 sequence: CASSSSGRETQYF. CDR3 sequence (DNA): TGTGCCAGCAGCTCTTCGGGTCGGGAGACCCAGTACTTC.

This clone was seen a few times. The chain combines TRBV2 with TRBJ2-7, with no clear D. CDR1 SNHLY and CDR2 FYNNEI come from the germline V gene. The V end lost 0 bases, the J end lost 0 bases, and 12 bases lay between the germline ends. This CDR3 spans 16 amino acids. CDR3 DNA sequence: TGTGCCAGCAGTGAAGCGGCCCAGTCAAGCTCCTACGAGCAGTACTTC. Its translation: CASSEAAQSSSYEQYF.

This clone has a handful of counts. The J gene is TRBJ2-7, the V gene TRBV5-1; 8 bases line up with TRBD2. This CDR3 has 14 amino acids. Germline V gene lookup returns CDR1 SGHRS and CDR2 YFSETQ. J lost 3 bases, V lost 1 base, and 3 bases had no gene match. This chain's CDR3 is CASSLSAGGYEQYF. CDR3 DNA: TGCGCCAGCAGCTTGTCCGCGGGGGGCTACGAGCAGTACTTC.

The CDR3 region has the DNA TGTGCCAGCAGCGTGACAGGGGAAAACACTGAAGCTTTCTTT. This sequence encodes CASSVTGENTEAFF. This chain joins TRBV9 and TRBJ1-1; 8 bases are shared with TRBD1. J gave up 2 bases and V 2 bases, and 2 bases lay outside the gene matches. Per the germline V gene, CDR1 is SGDLS and CDR2 is YYNGEE. The CDR3 totals 14 residues.

V is TRBV6-5 and J is TRBJ2-1, with a tentative D call TRBD2 (6 bases). The CDR3 is 13 residues long. Trimming pared 2 bases from V and 9 bases from J, leaving 11 bases between. Germline V gives CDR1 MNHEY, CDR2 SVGAGI. CDR3 in amino acids: CASSYLGGSEQFF. The CDR3 coding sequence is TGTGCCAGCAGTTACCTGGGAGGTAGTGAGCAGTTCTTC.

About this clone itself: The junction shows a germline mismatch at one end, possibly a read error. The rearrangement joins TRBV7-7 to TRBJ2-5, with D tentatively TRBD1 (5 bases). Germline assignment: CDR1 SSHAT and CDR2 FNYEAQ (reference sequence). The CDR3 contains 13 residues. The CDR3: CASSRRTQETQYF. In nucleotides, the CDR3 is TGTGCTAGCAGCCGTCGGACACAAGAGACCCAGTACTTC.

The chain couples TRBV4-2 to TRBJ2-1; D is unclear. The CDR3 has 15 residues. The germline V and J ends were trimmed by 1 base and 3 bases, with 10 bases remaining between them. Germline V gene sequence: CDR1 LGHNA, CDR2 YNFKEQ. CDR3: CASSQGNRVYNEQFF. The CDR3 region has the DNA TGTGCCAGCAGCCAAGGCAACAGAGTCTACAATGAGCAGTTCTTC.

The V and J genes are TRBV7-9 and TRBJ2-7; no firm D call. This CDR3 contains 12 residues. V was trimmed by 1 base and J by 4 bases, leaving 5 bases between them. Germline CDR1 is SEHNR and CDR2 is FQNEAQ (reference sequence). The CDR3 loop is CASSLGDYEQYF. The CDR3 DNA is TGTGCCAGCAGCTTAGGAGATTACGAGCAGTACTTC.

The V gene is TRBV29-1, the J gene TRBJ1-3; D gene uncertain. V dropped 7 bases and J dropped 0 bases, with 13 bases sitting between them. Germline V gives CDR1 SQVTM, CDR2 ANQGSEA. This CDR3 region has 14 residues. The CDR3 nucleotides read TGCAGCGCCAGTCACAGCATCTCTGGAAACACCATATATTTT. This encodes CSASHSISGNTIYF. Variable domain in full (rest from reference TRBV29-1 and TRBJ1-3): SAVISQKPSRDICQRGTSLTIQCQVDSQVTMMFWYRQQPGQSLTLIATANQGSEATYESGFVIDKFPISRPNLTFSTLTVSNMSPEDSSIYLCSASHSISGNTIYFGEGSWLTVV.

The gene calls are TRBV6-1 and TRBJ2-5; weak D call: TRBD2 (5 bases). CDR1 and CDR2 (germline): MNHNS, SASEGT. The ends were cut back, 2 bases at V and 3 bases at J, with 10 bases in the middle. This CDR3 is built from 14 residues. The CDR3 DNA is TGTGCCAGCAGTGAAAACGGGAAGAAAGAGACCCAGTACTTC. Translated, it gives CASSENGKKETQYF.

This rearrangement joins TRBV27 to TRBJ2-7; TRBD2 is a possible D gene (6 bases). V was pared by 3 bases and J by 6 bases, with 9 bases between. Germline V gene lookup returns CDR1 MNHEY and CDR2 SMNVEV (reference sequence). CDR3 length: 12 residues. DNA of the CDR3: TGTGCCAGCAGTTTTGCGGGATTCGAGCAGTACTTC. It encodes CASSFAGFEQYF.

This clone occurred a few times. J is TRBJ1-2 and V is TRBV5-1; TRBD1 aligns across 7 bases. V was clipped by 3 bases and J by 3 bases; unmatched bases: 5. Germline CDR1 and CDR2: SGHRS and YFSETQ. The CDR3 spans 14 residues. This chain's CDR3 is CASSSGDSYYGYTF. The CDR3 nucleotides are TGCGCCAGCAGCTCCGGGGACAGCTACTATGGCTACACCTTC. The full variable domain, with the rest looked up from reference TRBV5-1 and TRBJ1-2, is KAGVTQTPRYLIKTRGQQVTLSCSPISGHRSVSWYQQTPGQGLQFLFEYFSETQRNKGNFPGRFSGRQFSNSRSEMNVSTLELGDSALYLCASSSGDSYYGYTFGSGTRLTVV.

The rearrangement uses TRBV7-9 and TRBJ1-2; a possible D gene is TRBD1 (6 bases). Germline-derived CDR1 and CDR2 are SEHNR and FQNEAQ (reference sequence). The ends were cut back, 4 bases at V and 8 bases at J, with 11 bases in the middle. The CDR3 covers 12 residues. CDR3 sequence reads: CASSYGQTGYTF. In DNA, the CDR3 is TGTGCCAGCAGCTACGGACAGACGGGCTACACCTTC.

The chain employs TRBV11-1 and TRBJ1-1, with a tentative D call TRBD1 (5 bases). V was trimmed by 5 bases and J by 10 bases, leaving 20 bases between them. In germline, CDR1 is SGHAT, CDR2 FQDESV (reference sequence). This CDR3 contains 14 residues. CDR3 sequence: CASSPLAGLKGAFF. Here the CDR3 DNA reads TGTGCCAGCAGCCCGCTTGCGGGACTCAAGGGAGCTTTCTTT.

The chain has TRBV7-9 and TRBJ2-1, with D unresolved. The V and J ends lost 5 bases and 3 bases respectively, with 17 bases between them. The V gene's germline CDR1 is SEHNR and CDR2 FQNEAQ (reference sequence). This CDR3 contains 16 residues. CDR3 sequence reads: CASSLPGAFLYNEQFF. CDR3 coding DNA: TGTGCCAGCAGCCTCCCCGGAGCGTTCCTCTACAATGAGCAGTTCTTC.

V gene TRBV30 combines with J gene TRBJ2-3, with unresolved D. V gave up 4 bases and J gave up 4 bases, with 6 bases separating them. The germline V gene has CDR1 GTSNPN and CDR2 SVGIG (reference sequence). CDR3 length: 11 residues. CDR3 loop: CAWNPADTQYF. CDR3 DNA: TGTGCCTGGAATCCGGCAGATACGCAGTATTTT.

This chain uses TRBV5-1 with TRBJ2-1; 8 positions match TRBD1. Trimming at V came to 3 bases and at J to 9 bases, leaving 5 bases not matched to a gene. The CDR3 consists of 13 residues. In germline, CDR1 is SGHRS, CDR2 YFSETQ. CDR3 in amino acids: CASSYGQGGEQFF. CDR3 DNA sequence: TGCGCCAGCAGCTACGGACAGGGTGGTGAGCAGTTCTTC.